The clone carrying this T cell receptor beta chain was counted ten times or more. Researchers took RNA transcripts and amplified the TCR beta CDR3 regions from them. The HTBI set primed first-round TCR CDR3 RT-PCR. MiXCR was run by TCRdb on the multiplex PCR reads, yielding one entry per CDR3 protein. The data show 550,000 to 700,000 distinct CDR3 sequences, about half seen once. These data originate in a study of T cells in Graves' hyperthyroidism and ophthalmopathy. The CDR3 length is 13 residues. Germline V lookup: CDR1 SGHRS, CDR2 YFSETQ. The V and J ends lost 6 bases and 1 base respectively, with 10 bases between them.

The sequenced material came from peripheral blood or thyroid tissue (not recorded which). The V call is TRBV5-1, the J call TRBJ1-1; weak D call: TRBD1 (6 bases). The sequence came from an adult woman with Graves' disease, either hyperthyroidism or ophthalmopathy (not recorded which). CDR3 in DNA: TGCGCCAGCAAATTAGGGGGGAACACTGAAGCTTTCTTT. As protein: CASKLGGNTEAFF.